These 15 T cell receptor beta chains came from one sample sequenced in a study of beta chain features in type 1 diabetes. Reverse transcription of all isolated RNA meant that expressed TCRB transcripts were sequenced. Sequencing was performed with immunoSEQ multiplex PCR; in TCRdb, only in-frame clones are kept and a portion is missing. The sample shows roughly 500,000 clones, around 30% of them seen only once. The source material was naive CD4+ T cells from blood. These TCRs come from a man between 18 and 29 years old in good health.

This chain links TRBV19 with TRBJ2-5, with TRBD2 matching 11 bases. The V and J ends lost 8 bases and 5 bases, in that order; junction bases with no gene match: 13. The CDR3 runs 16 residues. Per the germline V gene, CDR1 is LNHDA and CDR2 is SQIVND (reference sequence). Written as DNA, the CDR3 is TGTGCCAGTCGAGACCTACTAGCGGGAGTTCCCGAGACCCAGTACTTC. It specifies CASRDLLAGVPETQYF.

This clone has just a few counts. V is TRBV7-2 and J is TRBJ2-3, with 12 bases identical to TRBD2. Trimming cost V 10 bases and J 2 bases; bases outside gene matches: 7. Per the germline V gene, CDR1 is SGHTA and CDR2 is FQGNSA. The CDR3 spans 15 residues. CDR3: CANDGLAGNTDTQYF. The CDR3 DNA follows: TGTGCCAACGACGGACTAGCGGGGAACACAGATACGCAGTATTTT.

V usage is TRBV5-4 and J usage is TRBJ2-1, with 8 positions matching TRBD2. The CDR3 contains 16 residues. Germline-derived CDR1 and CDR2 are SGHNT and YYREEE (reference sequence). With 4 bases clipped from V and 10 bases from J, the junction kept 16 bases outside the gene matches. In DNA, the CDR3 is TGTGCCAGCAGCCCCCGGCCCCCCAGCGGGAGTCAGGAGCAGTTCTTC. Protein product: CASSPRPPSGSQEQFF.

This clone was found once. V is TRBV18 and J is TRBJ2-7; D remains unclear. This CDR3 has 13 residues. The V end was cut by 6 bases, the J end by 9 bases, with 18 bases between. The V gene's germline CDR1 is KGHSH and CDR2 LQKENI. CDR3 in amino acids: CASSPDVKLGQYF. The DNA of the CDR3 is TGTGCCAGCTCGCCAGACGTCAAGCTCGGGCAGTACTTC.

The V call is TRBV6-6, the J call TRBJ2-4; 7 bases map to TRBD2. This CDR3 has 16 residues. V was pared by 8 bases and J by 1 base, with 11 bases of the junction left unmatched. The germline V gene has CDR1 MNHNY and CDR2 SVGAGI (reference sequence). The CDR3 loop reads CASGQGAGSAKNIQYF. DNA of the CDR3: TGTGCCAGCGGCCAAGGAGCGGGAAGTGCCAAAAACATTCAGTACTTC.

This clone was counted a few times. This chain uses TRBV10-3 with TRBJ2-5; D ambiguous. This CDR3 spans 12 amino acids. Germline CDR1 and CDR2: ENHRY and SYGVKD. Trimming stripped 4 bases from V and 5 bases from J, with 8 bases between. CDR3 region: CAISAGSETQYF. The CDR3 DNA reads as TGTGCCATCAGTGCCGGATCTGAGACCCAGTACTTC.

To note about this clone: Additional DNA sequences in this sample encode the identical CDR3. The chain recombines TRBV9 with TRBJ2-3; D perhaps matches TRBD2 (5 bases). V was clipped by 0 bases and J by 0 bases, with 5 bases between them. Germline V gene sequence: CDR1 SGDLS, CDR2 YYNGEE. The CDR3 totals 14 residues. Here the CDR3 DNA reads TGTGCCAGCAGCGTAGGCGGGAGCACAGATACGCAGTATTTT. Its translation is CASSVGGSTDTQYF.

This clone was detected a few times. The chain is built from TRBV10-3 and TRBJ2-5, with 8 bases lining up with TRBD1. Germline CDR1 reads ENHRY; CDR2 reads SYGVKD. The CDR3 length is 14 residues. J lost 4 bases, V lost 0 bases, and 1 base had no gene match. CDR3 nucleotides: TGTGCCATCAGTGAGTCAGACAGGGGAGAGACCCAGTACTTC. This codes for CAISESDRGETQYF.

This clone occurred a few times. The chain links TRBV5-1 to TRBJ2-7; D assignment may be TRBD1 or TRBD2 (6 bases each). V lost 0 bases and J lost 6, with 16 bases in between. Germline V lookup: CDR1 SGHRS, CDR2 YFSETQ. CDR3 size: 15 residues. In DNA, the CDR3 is TGCGCCAGCAGCTTGGCGTGGGGGGCGCAGAGCGAGCAGTACTTC. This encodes CASSLAWGAQSEQYF.

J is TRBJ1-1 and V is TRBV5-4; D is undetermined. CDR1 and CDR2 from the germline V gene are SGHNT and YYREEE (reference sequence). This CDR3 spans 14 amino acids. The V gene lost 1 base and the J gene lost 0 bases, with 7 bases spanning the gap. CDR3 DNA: TGTGCCAGCAGCTTGAACAGAATGAACACTGAAGCTTTCTTT. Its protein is CASSLNRMNTEAFF.

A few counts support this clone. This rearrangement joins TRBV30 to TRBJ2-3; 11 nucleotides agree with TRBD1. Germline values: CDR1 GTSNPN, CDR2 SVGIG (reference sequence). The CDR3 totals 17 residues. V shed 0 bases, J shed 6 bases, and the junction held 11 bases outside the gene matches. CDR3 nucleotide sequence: TGTGCCTGGAGTGTACGGACAGGGGGCCAACAATGGGATACGCAGTATTTT. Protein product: CAWSVRTGGQQWDTQYF.

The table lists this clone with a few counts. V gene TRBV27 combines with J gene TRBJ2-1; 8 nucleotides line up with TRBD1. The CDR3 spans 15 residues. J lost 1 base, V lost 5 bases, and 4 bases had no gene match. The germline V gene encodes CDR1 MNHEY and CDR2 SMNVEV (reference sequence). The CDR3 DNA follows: TGTGCCAGCAGTCTACAGGGGGATTCCTACAATGAGCAGTTCTTC. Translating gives CASSLQGDSYNEQFF.

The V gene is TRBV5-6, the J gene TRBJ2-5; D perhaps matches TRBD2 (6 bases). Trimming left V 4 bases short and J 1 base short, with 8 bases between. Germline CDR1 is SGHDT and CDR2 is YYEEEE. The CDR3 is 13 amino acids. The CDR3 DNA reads TGTGCCAGCAGCCCTAGCGTCCAAGAGACCCAGTACTTC. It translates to CASSPSVQETQYF.

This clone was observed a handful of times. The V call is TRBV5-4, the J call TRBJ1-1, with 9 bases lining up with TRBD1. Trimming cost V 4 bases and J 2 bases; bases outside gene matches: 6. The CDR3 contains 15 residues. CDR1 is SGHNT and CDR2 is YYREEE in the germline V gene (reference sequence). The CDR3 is CASSQRQGGNTEAFF. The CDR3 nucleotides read TGTGCCAGCAGCCAGCGACAGGGGGGTAACACTGAAGCTTTCTTT. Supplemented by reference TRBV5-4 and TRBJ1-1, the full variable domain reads ETGVTQSPTHLIKTRGQQVTLRCSSQSGHNTVSWYQQALGQGPQFIFQYYREEENGRGNFPPRFSGLQFPNYSSELNVNALELDDSALYLCASSQRQGGNTEAFFGQGTRLTVV.

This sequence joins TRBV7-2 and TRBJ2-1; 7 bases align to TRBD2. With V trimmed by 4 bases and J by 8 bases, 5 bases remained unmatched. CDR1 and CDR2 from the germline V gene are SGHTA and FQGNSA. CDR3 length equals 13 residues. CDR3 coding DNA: TGTGCCAGCAGCTCGGGACTATCGGATGAGCAGTTCTTC. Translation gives CASSSGLSDEQFF.